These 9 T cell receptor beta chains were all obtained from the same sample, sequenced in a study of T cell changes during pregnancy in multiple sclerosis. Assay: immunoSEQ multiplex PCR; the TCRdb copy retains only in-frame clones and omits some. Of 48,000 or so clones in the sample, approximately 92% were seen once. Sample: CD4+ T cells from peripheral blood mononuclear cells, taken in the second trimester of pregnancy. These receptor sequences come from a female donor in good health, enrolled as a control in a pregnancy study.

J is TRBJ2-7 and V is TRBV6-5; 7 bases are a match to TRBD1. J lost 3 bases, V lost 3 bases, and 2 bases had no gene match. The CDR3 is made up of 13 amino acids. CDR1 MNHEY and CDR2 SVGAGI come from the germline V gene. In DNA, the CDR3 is TGTGCCAGCAGTTATCGGACAGGCTACGAGCAGTACTTC. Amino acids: CASSYRTGYEQYF.

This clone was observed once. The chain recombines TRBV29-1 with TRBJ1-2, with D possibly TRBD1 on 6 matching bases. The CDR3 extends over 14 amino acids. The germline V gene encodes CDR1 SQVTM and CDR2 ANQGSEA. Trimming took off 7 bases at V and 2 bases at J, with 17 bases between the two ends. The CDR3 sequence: CSAEGGIENYGYTF. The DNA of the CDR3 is TGCAGCGCAGAGGGGGGGATCGAGAACTATGGCTACACCTTC.

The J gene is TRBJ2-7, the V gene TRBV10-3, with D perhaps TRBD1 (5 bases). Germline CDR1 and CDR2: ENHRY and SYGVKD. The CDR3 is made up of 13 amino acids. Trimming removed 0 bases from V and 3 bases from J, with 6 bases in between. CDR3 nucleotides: TGTGCCATCAGTGAGTCACAGGACTACGAGCAGTACTTC. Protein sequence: CAISESQDYEQYF.

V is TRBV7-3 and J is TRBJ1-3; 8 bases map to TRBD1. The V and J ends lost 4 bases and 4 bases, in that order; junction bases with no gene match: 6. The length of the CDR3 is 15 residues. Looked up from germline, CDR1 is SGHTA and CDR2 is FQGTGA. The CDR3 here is CASSSQGASGNTIYF. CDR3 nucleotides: TGTGCCAGCAGCTCCCAGGGGGCCTCAGGAAACACCATATATTTT.

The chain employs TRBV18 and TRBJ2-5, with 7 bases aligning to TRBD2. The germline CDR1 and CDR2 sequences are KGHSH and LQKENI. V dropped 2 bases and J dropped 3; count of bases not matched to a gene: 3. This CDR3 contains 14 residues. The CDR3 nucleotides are TGTGCCAGCTCACCAGGGAGCGGGGAAGAGACCCAGTACTTC. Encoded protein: CASSPGSGEETQYF.

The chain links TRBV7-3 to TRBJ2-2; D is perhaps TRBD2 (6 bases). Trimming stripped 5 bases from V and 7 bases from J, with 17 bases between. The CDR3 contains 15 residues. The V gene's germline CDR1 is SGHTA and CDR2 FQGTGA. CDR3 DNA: TGTGCCAGCAGCGGGGGGACGGCCCAAGGCGGGGAGCTGTTTTTT. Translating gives CASSGGTAQGGELFF.

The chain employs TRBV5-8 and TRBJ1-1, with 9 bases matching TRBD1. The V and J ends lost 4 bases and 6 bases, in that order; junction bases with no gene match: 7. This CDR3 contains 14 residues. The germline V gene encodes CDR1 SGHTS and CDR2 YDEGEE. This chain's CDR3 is CASSAQGAVPEAFF. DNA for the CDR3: TGTGCCAGCAGCGCACAGGGGGCTGTCCCTGAAGCTTTCTTT.

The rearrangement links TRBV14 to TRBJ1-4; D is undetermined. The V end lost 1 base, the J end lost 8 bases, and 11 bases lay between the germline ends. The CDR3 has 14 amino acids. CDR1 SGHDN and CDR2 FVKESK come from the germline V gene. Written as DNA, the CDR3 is TGTGCCAGCAGCCAAGGCGTTGTGGGCGAAAAACTGTTTTTT. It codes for CASSQGVVGEKLFF. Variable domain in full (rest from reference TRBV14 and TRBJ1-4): EAGVTQFPSHSVIEKGQTVTLRCDPISGHDNLYWYRRVMGKEIKFLLHFVKESKQDESGMPNNRFLAERTGGTYSTLKVQPAELEDSGVYFCASSQGVVGEKLFFGSGTQLSVL.

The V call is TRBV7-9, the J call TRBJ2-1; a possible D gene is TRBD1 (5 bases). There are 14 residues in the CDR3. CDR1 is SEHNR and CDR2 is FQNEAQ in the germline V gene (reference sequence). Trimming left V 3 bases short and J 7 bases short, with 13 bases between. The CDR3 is CASSFRSGKNEQFF. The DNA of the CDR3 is TGTGCCAGCAGCTTTCGGTCAGGGAAGAATGAGCAGTTCTTC. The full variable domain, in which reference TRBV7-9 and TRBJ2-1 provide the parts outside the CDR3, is DTGVSQNPRHKITKRGQNVTFRCDPISEHNRLYWYRQTLGQGPEFLTYFQNEAQLEKSRLLSDRFSAERPKGSFSTLEIQRTEQGDSAMYLCASSFRSGKNEQFFGPGTRLTVL.